The rows below give T cell receptor beta chains drawn from one sample of a study of regulatory T cells in long-lasting Graves disease. MiXCR was run by TCRdb on the multiplex PCR reads, yielding one entry per CDR3 protein. The sample contains over 500,000 distinct CDR3 sequences, 15% to 20% of which appear only once. These records were also assigned to another study, of T cells in Graves' hyperthyroidism and ophthalmopathy.

The sample consisted of peripheral blood mononuclear cells (PBMCs), taken at new diagnosis, from a patient treated with antithyroid drugs. All receptors derive from a woman aged 25-40 years with Graves disease. The CDR3 runs from the conserved cysteine through the conserved F or W. Each record gives: D gene, J gene, V gene, clone size, CDR3 protein, CDR3 DNA. The D gene is left open where the match is weak. For some rows the clone size is stated as once, few or many, or as a class when expanded; others skip it.

D: TRBD1
J: TRBJ2-1
V: TRBV19
size: many
CDR3: CASSIGTGYNEQFF
DNA: TGTGCCAGTAGTATCGGGACAGGGTACAATGAGCAGTTCTTC

D: -
J: TRBJ1-2
V: TRBV27
size: many
CDR3: CASSFSVEGSYYGYTF
DNA: TGTGCCAGCAGTTTCTCAGTTGAGGGATCCTACTATGGCTACACCTTC

D: -
J: TRBJ1-1
V: TRBV4-1
size: few
CDR3: CASSHITGPEAFF
DNA: TGCGCCAGCAGCCATATTACTGGCCCTGAAGCTTTCTTT

D: -
J: TRBJ2-6
V: TRBV28
size: -
CDR3: CASSSISTGFSGANVLTF
DNA: TGTGCCAGCAGTTCGATCTCGACAGGATTCTCTGGGGCCAACGTCCTGACTTTC

D: -
J: TRBJ2-7
V: TRBV29-1
size: few
CDR3: CSVEVLPYEQYF
DNA: TGCAGCGTTGAAGTTCTCCCCTACGAGCAGTACTTC

D: -
J: TRBJ1-1
V: TRBV12-3/TRBV12-4
size: -
CDR3: CASIRWGFEAFF
DNA: TGTGCCAGCATCAGGTGGGGCTTTGAAGCTTTCTTT

D: -
J: TRBJ1-1
V: TRBV4-1
size: many
CDR3: CASSQGPGVPTEAFF
DNA: TGCGCCAGCAGCCAAGGTCCCGGGGTACCCACTGAAGCTTTCTTT

D: -
J: TRBJ2-3
V: TRBV7-9
size: few
CDR3: CASSLPHNTQYF
DNA: TGTGCCAGCAGCCTCCCCCACAATACGCAGTATTTT

D: -
J: TRBJ2-5
V: TRBV2
size: few
CDR3: CASEGGGRIQYF
DNA: TGTGCCAGCGAAGGGGGGGGGAGGATTCAGTACTTC

D: -
J: TRBJ1-2
V: TRBV19
size: -
CDR3: CASSGTTTSYTF
DNA: TGTGCCAGCTCCGGGACAACCACGAGCTACACCTTC

D: -
J: TRBJ1-3
V: TRBV28
size: many
CDR3: CASSPPSGSGNTIYF
DNA: TGTGCCAGCAGTCCCCCCAGCGGGTCGGGAAACACCATATATTTT

D: TRBD1
J: TRBJ1-2
V: TRBV10-3
size: -
CDR3: CAISVGPGQGIYGYTF
DNA: TGTGCCATCAGTGTAGGGCCTGGACAGGGGATTTATGGCTACACCTTC

D: -
J: TRBJ1-3
V: TRBV28
size: many
CDR3: CASSLVGARGNTIYF
DNA: TGTGCCAGCAGTTTAGTGGGGGCGCGAGGAAACACCATATATTTT

D: -
J: TRBJ2-2
V: TRBV4-1
size: few
CDR3: CASSQAGGRDGELFF
DNA: TGCGCCAGCAGCCAAGCTGGGGGCAGGGACGGGGAGCTGTTTTTT

D: TRBD1
J: TRBJ2-7
V: TRBV9
size: few
CDR3: CASSDRDRGYEQYF
DNA: TGTGCCAGCAGCGACAGAGACAGGGGCTACGAGCAGTACTTC

D: TRBD2
J: TRBJ2-7
V: TRBV5-4
size: few
CDR3: CASSLVALAGVTYEQYF
DNA: TGTGCCAGCAGCTTGGTCGCCCTGGCGGGGGTTACCTACGAGCAGTACTTC

D: -
J: TRBJ1-2
V: TRBV7-2
size: many
CDR3: CASSPSAQNYGYTF
DNA: TGTGCCAGCAGCCCCAGCGCCCAGAACTATGGCTACACCTTC

D: -
J: TRBJ2-1
V: TRBV5-1
size: -
CDR3: CASSSQRVSCYNEQFF
DNA: TGCGCCAGCAGCTCCCAGCGGGTAAGCTGCTACAATGAGCAGTTCTTC

D: -
J: TRBJ2-7
V: TRBV29-1
size: many
CDR3: CSVGAGVWAEQYF
DNA: TGCAGCGTCGGAGCAGGGGTTTGGGCCGAGCAGTACTTC

D: -
J: TRBJ2-3
V: TRBV28
size: many
CDR3: CASSLQGTGLTQYF
DNA: TGTGCCAGCAGTCTCCAGGGTACCGGGTTAACGCAGTATTTT

D: TRBD2
J: TRBJ2-7
V: TRBV28
size: -
CDR3: CASSTSGRSYEQYF
DNA: TGTGCCAGCAGTACTAGCGGGCGCTCCTACGAGCAGTACTTC

D: -
J: TRBJ2-5
V: TRBV11-2
size: many
CDR3: CASSFERFETQYF
DNA: TGTGCCAGCAGCTTTGAGCGGTTCGAGACCCAGTACTTC

D: -
J: TRBJ1-5
V: TRBV19
size: many
CDR3: CASSKDLVQPQHF
DNA: TGTGCCAGTAGCAAGGATTTAGTTCAGCCCCAGCATTTT

D: -
J: TRBJ1-2
V: TRBV28
size: many
CDR3: CASSLFPGGLNGYTF
DNA: TGTGCCAGCAGTTTATTTCCCGGGGGACTCAATGGCTACACCTTC

D: -
J: TRBJ2-7
V: TRBV28
size: many
CDR3: CASKGEMLEQYF
DNA: TGTGCCAGCAAGGGGGAGATGCTCGAGCAGTACTTC

D: TRBD1
J: TRBJ1-1
V: TRBV9
size: -
CDR3: CASSGQGWGTEAFF
DNA: TGTGCCAGCAGCGGACAGGGTTGGGGCACTGAAGCTTTCTTT

D: TRBD1
J: TRBJ1-5
V: TRBV2
size: -
CDR3: CASSGTGGRPQHF
DNA: TGTGCCAGCAGTGGGACAGGGGGCCGACCCCAGCATTTT

D: TRBD2
J: TRBJ2-1
V: TRBV27
size: few
CDR3: CASSWQRGTYNEQFF
DNA: TGTGCCAGCAGTTGGCAGCGGGGGACCTACAATGAGCAGTTCTTC

D: -
J: TRBJ2-1
V: TRBV5-1
size: many
CDR3: CASSPRTLNSSYNEQFF
DNA: TGCGCCAGCAGCCCACGGACACTTAACAGCTCCTACAATGAGCAGTTCTTC

D: -
J: TRBJ2-2
V: TRBV30
size: few
CDR3: CAWRGRANTGELFF
DNA: TGTGCCTGGAGAGGAAGAGCGAACACCGGGGAGCTGTTTTTT

D: TRBD1
J: TRBJ1-2
V: TRBV27
size: -
CDR3: CASRQMTGIGDGYTF
DNA: TGTGCCAGCAGGCAAATGACAGGGATCGGCGATGGCTACACCTTC

D: TRBD2
J: TRBJ2-1
V: TRBV29-1
size: many
CDR3: CSVRRELYNEQFF
DNA: TGCAGCGTACGGCGGGAGCTCTACAATGAGCAGTTCTTC

D: -
J: TRBJ2-3
V: TRBV14
size: -
CDR3: CASSLTNRDSQGADTQYF
DNA: TGTGCCAGCAGCCTGACGAACCGGGACTCACAAGGGGCAGATACGCAGTATTTT

D: -
J: TRBJ1-2
V: TRBV28
size: many
CDR3: CASMGLANYGYTF
DNA: TGTGCCAGCATGGGTTTAGCTAACTATGGCTACACCTTC

D: -
J: TRBJ2-1
V: TRBV7-3
size: few
CDR3: CASSTMRDGEQFF
DNA: TGTGCCAGCAGCACGATGCGGGATGGTGAGCAGTTCTTC

D: -
J: TRBJ2-7
V: TRBV2
size: -
CDR3: CASSGFTETYEQYF
DNA: TGTGCCAGCAGTGGATTTACAGAAACCTACGAGCAGTACTTC

D: -
J: TRBJ2-5
V: TRBV11-2
size: -
CDR3: CASSLDPDRETQYF
DNA: TGTGCCAGCAGCTTAGATCCGGATAGGGAGACCCAGTACTTC

D: TRBD1
J: TRBJ1-3
V: TRBV14
size: -
CDR3: CASSQEKDRGSGNTIYF
DNA: TGTGCCAGCAGCCAAGAGAAGGACAGGGGGTCTGGAAACACCATATATTTT

D: -
J: TRBJ2-5
V: TRBV19
size: few
CDR3: CASRFRETQYF
DNA: TGTGCCAGTAGATTCCGGGAGACCCAGTACTTC

D: -
J: TRBJ2-3
V: TRBV9
size: few
CDR3: CASSPEGGPTDTQYF
DNA: TGTGCCAGCAGCCCCGAGGGGGGGCCCACAGATACGCAGTATTTT

D: -
J: TRBJ1-3
V: TRBV6-9
size: -
CDR3: CASSYGGYGNTIYF
DNA: TGTGCCAGCAGTTACGGGGGGTACGGAAACACCATATATTTT

D: -
J: TRBJ1-2
V: TRBV30
size: -
CDR3: CAWTDGYNYGYTF
DNA: TGTGCCTGGACTGATGGATATAACTATGGCTACACCTTC

D: TRBD2
J: TRBJ2-7
V: TRBV27
size: few
CDR3: CASSFSSRLADSYEQYF
DNA: TGTGCCAGCAGTTTCTCGAGCCGACTAGCGGACTCCTACGAGCAGTACTTC

D: -
J: TRBJ2-3
V: TRBV9
size: -
CDR3: CASSVYSPDTQYF
DNA: TGTGCCAGCAGCGTTTACAGCCCCGATACGCAGTATTTT

D: TRBD1
J: TRBJ1-3
V: TRBV3-1
size: -
CDR3: CASSTTHRGSGNTIYF
DNA: TGTGCCAGCAGCACAACTCACAGGGGTTCGGGAAACACCATATATTTT

D: -
J: TRBJ1-2
V: TRBV9
size: -
CDR3: CASSPESISHGYTF
DNA: TGTGCCAGCAGCCCCGAAAGCATCTCTCACGGCTACACCTTC

D: -
J: TRBJ2-7
V: TRBV24-1
size: many
CDR3: CATSAGVEQYF
DNA: TGTGCCACCAGTGCAGGGGTCGAGCAGTACTTC

D: -
J: TRBJ2-3
V: TRBV27
size: -
CDR3: CASSPLGRRAGADTQYF
DNA: TGTGCCAGCAGTCCCCTGGGGAGAAGGGCCGGAGCAGATACGCAGTATTTT

D: TRBD1
J: TRBJ2-5
V: TRBV11-2
size: few
CDR3: CASSLRDRLETQYF
DNA: TGTGCCAGCAGCCTCCGGGACAGGCTTGAGACCCAGTACTTC

D: -
J: TRBJ2-3
V: TRBV13
size: few
CDR3: CASSFKGGDTQYF
DNA: TGTGCCAGCAGTTTTAAGGGGGGGGATACGCAGTATTTT

D: -
J: TRBJ2-5
V: TRBV6-2/TRBV6-3
size: many
CDR3: CASWTWRETQYF
DNA: TGTGCCAGCTGGACCTGGCGAGAGACCCAGTACTTC

D: -
J: TRBJ2-2
V: TRBV24-1
size: many
CDR3: CATSEVSWGNTGELFF
DNA: TGTGCCACCAGTGAGGTCTCGTGGGGGAACACCGGGGAGCTGTTTTTT

D: -
J: TRBJ2-2
V: TRBV6-4
size: -
CDR3: CASRPTETGELFF
DNA: TGTGCCAGCAGACCTACAGAAACCGGGGAGCTGTTTTTT

D: TRBD1
J: TRBJ2-7
V: TRBV5-1
size: many
CDR3: CASSLAGTDEQYF
DNA: TGCGCCAGCAGCTTGGCAGGGACAGACGAGCAGTACTTC